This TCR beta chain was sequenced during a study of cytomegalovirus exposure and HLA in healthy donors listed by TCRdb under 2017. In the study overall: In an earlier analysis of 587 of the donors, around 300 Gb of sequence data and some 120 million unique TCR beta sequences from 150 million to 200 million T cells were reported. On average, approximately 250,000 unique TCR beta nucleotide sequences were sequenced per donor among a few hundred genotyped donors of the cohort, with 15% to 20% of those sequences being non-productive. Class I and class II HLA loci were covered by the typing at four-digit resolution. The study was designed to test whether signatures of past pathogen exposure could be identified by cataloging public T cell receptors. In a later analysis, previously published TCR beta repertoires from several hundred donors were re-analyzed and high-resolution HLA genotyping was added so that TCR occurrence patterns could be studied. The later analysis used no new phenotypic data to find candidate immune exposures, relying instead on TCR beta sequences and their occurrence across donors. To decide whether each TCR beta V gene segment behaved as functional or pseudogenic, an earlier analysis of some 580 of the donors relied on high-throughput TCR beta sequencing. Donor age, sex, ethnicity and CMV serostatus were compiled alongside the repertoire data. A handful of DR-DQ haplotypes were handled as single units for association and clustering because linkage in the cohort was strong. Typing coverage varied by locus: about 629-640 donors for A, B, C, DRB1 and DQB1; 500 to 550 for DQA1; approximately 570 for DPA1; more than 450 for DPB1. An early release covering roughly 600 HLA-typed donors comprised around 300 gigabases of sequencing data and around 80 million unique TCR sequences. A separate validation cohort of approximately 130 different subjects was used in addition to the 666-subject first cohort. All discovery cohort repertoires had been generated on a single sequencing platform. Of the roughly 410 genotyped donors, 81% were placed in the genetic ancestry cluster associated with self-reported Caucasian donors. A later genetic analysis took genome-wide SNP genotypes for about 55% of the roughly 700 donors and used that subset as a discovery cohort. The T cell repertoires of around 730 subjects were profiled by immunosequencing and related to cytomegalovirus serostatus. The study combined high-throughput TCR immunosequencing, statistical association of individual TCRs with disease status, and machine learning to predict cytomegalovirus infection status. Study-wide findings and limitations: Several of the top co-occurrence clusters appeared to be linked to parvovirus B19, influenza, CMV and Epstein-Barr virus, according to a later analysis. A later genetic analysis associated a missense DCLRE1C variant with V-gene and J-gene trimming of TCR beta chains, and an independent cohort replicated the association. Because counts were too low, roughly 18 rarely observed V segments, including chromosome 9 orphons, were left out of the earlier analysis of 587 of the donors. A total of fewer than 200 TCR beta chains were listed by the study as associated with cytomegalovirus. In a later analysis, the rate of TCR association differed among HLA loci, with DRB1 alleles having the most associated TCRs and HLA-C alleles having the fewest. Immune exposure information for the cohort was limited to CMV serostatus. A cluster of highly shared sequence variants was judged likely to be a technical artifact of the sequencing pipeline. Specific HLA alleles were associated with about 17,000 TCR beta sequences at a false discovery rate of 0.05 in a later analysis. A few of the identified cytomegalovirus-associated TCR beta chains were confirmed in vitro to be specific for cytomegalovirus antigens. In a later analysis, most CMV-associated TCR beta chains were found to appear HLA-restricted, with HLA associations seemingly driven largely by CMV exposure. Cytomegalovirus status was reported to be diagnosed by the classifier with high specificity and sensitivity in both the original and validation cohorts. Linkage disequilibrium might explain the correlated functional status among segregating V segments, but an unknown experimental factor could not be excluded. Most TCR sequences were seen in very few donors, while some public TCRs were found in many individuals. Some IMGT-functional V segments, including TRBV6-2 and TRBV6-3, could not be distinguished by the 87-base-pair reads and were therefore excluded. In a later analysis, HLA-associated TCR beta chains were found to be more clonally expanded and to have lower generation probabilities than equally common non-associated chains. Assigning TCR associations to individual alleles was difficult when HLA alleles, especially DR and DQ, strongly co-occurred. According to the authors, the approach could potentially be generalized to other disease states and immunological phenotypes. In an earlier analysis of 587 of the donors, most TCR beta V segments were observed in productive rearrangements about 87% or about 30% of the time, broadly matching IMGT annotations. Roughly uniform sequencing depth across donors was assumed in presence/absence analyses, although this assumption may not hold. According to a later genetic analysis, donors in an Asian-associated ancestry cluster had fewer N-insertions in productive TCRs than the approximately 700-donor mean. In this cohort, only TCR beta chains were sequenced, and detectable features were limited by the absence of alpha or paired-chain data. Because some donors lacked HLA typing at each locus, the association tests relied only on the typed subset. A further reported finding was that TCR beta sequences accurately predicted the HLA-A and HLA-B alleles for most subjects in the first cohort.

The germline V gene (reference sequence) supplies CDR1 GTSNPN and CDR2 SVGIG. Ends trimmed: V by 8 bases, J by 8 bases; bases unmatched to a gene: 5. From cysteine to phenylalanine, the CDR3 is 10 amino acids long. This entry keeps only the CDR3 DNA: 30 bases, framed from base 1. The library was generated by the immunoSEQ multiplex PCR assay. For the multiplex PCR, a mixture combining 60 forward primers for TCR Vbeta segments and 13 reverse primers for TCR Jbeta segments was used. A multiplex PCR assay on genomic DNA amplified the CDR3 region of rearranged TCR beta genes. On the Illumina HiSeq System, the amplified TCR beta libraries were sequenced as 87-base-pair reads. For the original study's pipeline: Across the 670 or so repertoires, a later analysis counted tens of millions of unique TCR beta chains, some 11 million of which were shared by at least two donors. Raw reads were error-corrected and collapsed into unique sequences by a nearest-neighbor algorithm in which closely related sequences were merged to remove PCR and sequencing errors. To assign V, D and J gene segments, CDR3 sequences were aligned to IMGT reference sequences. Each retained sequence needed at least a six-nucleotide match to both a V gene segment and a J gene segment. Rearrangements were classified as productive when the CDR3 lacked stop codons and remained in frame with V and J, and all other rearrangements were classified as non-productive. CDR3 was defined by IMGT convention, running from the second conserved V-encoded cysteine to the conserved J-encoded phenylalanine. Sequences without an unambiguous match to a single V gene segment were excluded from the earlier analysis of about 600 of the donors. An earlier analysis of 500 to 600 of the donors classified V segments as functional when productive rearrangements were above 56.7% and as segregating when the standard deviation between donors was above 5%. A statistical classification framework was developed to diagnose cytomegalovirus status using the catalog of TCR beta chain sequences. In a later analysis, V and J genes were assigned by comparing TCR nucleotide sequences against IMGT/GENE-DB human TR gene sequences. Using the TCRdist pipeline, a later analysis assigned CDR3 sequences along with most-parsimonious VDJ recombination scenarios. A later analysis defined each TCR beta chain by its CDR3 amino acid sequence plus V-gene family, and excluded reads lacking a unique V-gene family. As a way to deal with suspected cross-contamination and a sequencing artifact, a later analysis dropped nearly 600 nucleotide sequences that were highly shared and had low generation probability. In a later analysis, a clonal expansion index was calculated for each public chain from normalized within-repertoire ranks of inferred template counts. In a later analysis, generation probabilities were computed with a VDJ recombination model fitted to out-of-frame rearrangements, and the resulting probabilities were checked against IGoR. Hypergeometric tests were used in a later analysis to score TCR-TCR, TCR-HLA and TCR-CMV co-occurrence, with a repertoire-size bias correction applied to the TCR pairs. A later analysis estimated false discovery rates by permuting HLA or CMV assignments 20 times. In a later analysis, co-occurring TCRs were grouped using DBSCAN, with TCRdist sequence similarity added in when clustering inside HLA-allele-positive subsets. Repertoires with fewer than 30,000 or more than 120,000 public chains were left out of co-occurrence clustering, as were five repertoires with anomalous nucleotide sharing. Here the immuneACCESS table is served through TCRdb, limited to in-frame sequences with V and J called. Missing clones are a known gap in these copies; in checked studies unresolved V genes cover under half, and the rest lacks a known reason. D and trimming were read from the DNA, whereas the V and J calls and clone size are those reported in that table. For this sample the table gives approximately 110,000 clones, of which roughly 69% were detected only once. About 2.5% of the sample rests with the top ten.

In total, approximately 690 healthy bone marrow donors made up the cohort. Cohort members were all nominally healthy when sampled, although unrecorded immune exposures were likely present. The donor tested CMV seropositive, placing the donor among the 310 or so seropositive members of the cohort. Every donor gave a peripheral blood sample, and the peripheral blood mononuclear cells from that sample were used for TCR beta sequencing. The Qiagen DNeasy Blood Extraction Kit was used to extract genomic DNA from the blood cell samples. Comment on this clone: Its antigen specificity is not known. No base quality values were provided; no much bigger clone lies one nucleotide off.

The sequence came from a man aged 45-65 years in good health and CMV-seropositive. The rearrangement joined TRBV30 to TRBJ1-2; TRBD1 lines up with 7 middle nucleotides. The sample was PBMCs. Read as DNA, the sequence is TGTGCCCTCTCCAGGGGGGGCTACACCTTC. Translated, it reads CALSRGGYTF.